What follows are 6 T cell receptor beta chains derived from one specimen sequenced in a study of T-cell reconstitution after alpha-beta-depleted transplantation in children listed by TCRdb under 2016. The library was built by means of PCR. TCRdb records Illumina HiSeq 2500 as the sequencer. To normalize quantification of the TCRbeta repertoire, the TCR libraries were built with molecular barcoding that relied on unique molecular identifiers. Clones were called with MiXCR by TCRdb after fastp trimmed the public reads at Q25, and only in-frame beta chains were retained. When rows share a CDR3 protein, they turn into one entry using the most common DNA and genes. This sample holds more than 400,000 distinct CDR3 sequences; more than 9.5% were observed only once. The ten largest clones capture less than 15% of the sample. The treatment or condition label corresponds to: allogeneic hematopoietic cell transplantation with graft depleted of TCRalphabeta T cells and CD19 B cells.

The source was PBMCs, mostly from graft donor cells, collected 180 days after TCRalphabeta/CD19-depleted stem cell transplant. The receptors here all came from a female patient younger than 10 who had a stem cell transplant for aplastic anemia, so the T cells may come from the graft donor.

This clonotype was picked up a small number of times. The V gene is TRBV20-1, the J gene TRBJ2-2; TRBD1 matches at 8 bases. The CDR3 loop spans 15 amino acids. The V gene's germline CDR1 is DFQATT and CDR2 SNEGSKA (reference sequence). Trimming at V came to 0 bases and at J to 6 bases, leaving 6 bases not matched to a gene. The CDR3 nucleotides read TGCAGTGCTAGAGATGGGGGACAGGCCCCCGGGGAGCTGTTTTTT. Residues: CSARDGGQAPGELFF.

This clonotype was seen a handful of times. The chain links TRBV20-1 to TRBJ2-1, with 15 bases matching TRBD2. After removal of 5 bases from V and 4 bases from J, the junction contained 9 bases not matched to a gene. Germline CDR1 and CDR2: DFQATT and SNEGSKA (reference sequence). CDR3 length: 17 amino acids. For the CDR3, the DNA is TGCAGTGCTTGGGGACTAGCGGGAGGCCTCGTATACAATGAGCAGTTCTTC. This gives the protein CSAWGLAGGLVYNEQFF.

The table lists this clonotype with many counts. J is TRBJ2-3 and V is TRBV6-1; D remains ambiguous. Trimming took off 4 bases at V and 1 base at J, with 6 bases between the two ends. This CDR3 contains 13 residues. Germline-derived CDR1 and CDR2 are MNHNS and SASEGT. In DNA form, the CDR3 reads TGTGCCAGCAGTGGACGGGGCACAGATACGCAGTATTTT. Its protein is CASSGRGTDTQYF.

The V call is TRBV7-3, the J call TRBJ2-5; 7 positions match TRBD1. V lost 4 bases to trimming and J lost 1 base; unmatched junction nucleotides: 9. CDR3 length equals 16 residues. In germline, CDR1 is SGHTA, CDR2 FQGTGA. The CDR3 sequence: CASSSRPGQIQETQYF. DNA for the CDR3: TGTGCCAGCAGCTCCAGGCCGGGACAGATCCAAGAGACCCAGTACTTC. The complete variable domain, with remaining parts taken from reference TRBV7-3 and TRBJ2-5, reads GAGVSQTPSNKVTEKGKYVELRCDPISGHTALYWYRQSLGQGPEFLIYFQGTGAADDSGLPNDRFFAVRPEGSVSTLKIQRTERGDSAVYLCASSSRPGQIQETQYFGPGTRLLVL.

This clonotype was counted only a few times. This chain links TRBV28 with TRBJ2-5; a weak D match, TRBD2 (6 bases). The CDR3 consists of 16 residues. CDR1 and CDR2 (germline): MDHEN, SYDVKM. V dropped 2 bases and J dropped 0 bases, with 13 bases sitting between them. The CDR3 region is CASSLRFGRDQETQYF. The DNA for the CDR3 is TGTGCCAGCAGTTTAAGGTTCGGGAGAGACCAAGAGACCCAGTACTTC.

This clonotype has just a few counts. The V gene is TRBV4-3, the J gene TRBJ2-3, with 11 nucleotides matching TRBD2. Germline-derived CDR1 and CDR2 are LGHNA and YSLEER. There are 18 residues in the CDR3. Unmatched junction bases numbered 6, after V lost 0 bases and J lost 1 base. The CDR3 nucleotides are TGCGCCAGCAGCCAAGATTGGCCGGGACTAGCGGGCACAGATACGCAGTATTTT. Protein: CASSQDWPGLAGTDTQYF.